Below, 10 T cell receptor beta chains from the same sample are listed, as sequenced in a study of CD8+CD57+ T cells in acquired aplastic anemia. Sequencing was done on patients that had shown CD8+CD57+ cell expansion by flow cytometry. Genomic DNA served as template for TCR beta VDJ and CDR3 profiling. Each CDR3 protein is one row after TCRdb ran MiXCR on the reads. The repertoire holds more than 150,000 distinct CDR3 sequences, with less than 60% as singletons. The sample comprised sorted CD4+, CD8+, or CD8+CD57+ T cells (not recorded which) from PBMCs. The receptors shown here come from a human donor with aplastic anemia.

This chain links TRBV29-1 with TRBJ2-7; D assignment may be TRBD1 or TRBD2 (6 bases each). Trimming removed 4 bases from V and 4 bases from J, with 14 bases in between. CDR1 is SQVTM and CDR2 is ANQGSEA in the germline V gene. The CDR3 is made up of 13 amino acids. The CDR3 is CSVAQRGGYEQYF. For the CDR3, the DNA is TGCAGCGTTGCCCAGCGAGGGGGGTACGAGCAGTACTTC.

This clonotype was detected ten times or more. The chain carries TRBV5-1 and TRBJ2-3; 10 bases align to TRBD2. Germline V CDR1 and CDR2: SGHRS, YFSETQ. V lost 4 bases, J lost 1 base, and 6 bases stayed unmatched. There are 16 residues in the CDR3. The CDR3 protein is CASSELTSGGTDTQYF. CDR3 DNA: TGCGCCAGCAGCGAACTAACTAGCGGGGGCACAGATACGCAGTATTTT.

Ten or more counts support this clonotype. The CDR3 is CASSPRDGRNTGELFF. CDR3 DNA sequence: TGTGCCAGCAGCCCCAGGGACGGTCGAAACACCGGGGAGCTGTTTTTT. The chain combines TRBV7-3 with TRBJ2-2, with D perhaps matching TRBD1 or TRBD2 (5 bases each). The V and J ends lost 5 bases and 2 bases respectively, with 15 bases between them. Germline CDR1 reads SGHTA; CDR2 reads FQGTGA. The CDR3 loop spans 16 amino acids.

The chain combines TRBV29-1 with TRBJ1-2; TRBD1 might be the D (6 bases). From germline, CDR1 is SQVTM and CDR2 ANQGSEA. V lost 7 bases to trimming and J lost 6 bases, with 15 bases between them. This CDR3 is 12 amino acids long. The chain's CDR3 is CSGGAGGDGYTF. Here the CDR3 DNA reads TGCAGCGGTGGAGCCGGGGGCGATGGCTACACCTTC.

This clonotype was observed many times. The J gene is TRBJ2-7, the V gene TRBV7-6; TRBD1 might be the D (6 bases). CDR3 length equals 12 residues. Trimming removed 1 base at V and 6 bases at J, with 7 bases between. Germline CDR1 and CDR2: SGHVS and FNYEAQ. The CDR3 region has the DNA TGTGCCAGCAGCTTAGTGGGGGCCGAGCAGTACTTC. This gives the protein CASSLVGAEQYF.

Many counts were recorded for this clonotype. CDR3 DNA: TGTGCCAGCAGCTTGGAAAGGTATGAAGCTTTCTTT. Its translation is CASSLERYEAFF. The chain recombines TRBV5-4 with TRBJ1-1; D is undetermined. Trimming took off 0 bases at V and 7 bases at J, with 7 bases between the two ends. Germline loops: CDR1 SGHNT, CDR2 YYREEE (reference sequence). The CDR3 covers 12 residues.

This sequence joins TRBV25-1 and TRBJ2-6; the D gene is possibly TRBD1 (5 bases). The CDR3 has 15 residues. Germline loops: CDR1 MGHDK, CDR2 SYGVNS. V lost 6 bases and J 3 bases, leaving 12 bases between the germline ends. CDR3 region: CASRETAFGANVLTF. The CDR3 DNA is TGTGCCAGCAGGGAGACAGCTTTTGGGGCCAACGTCCTGACTTTC.

This clonotype came up many times. The chain employs TRBV6-1 and TRBJ2-7; D call uncertain. This CDR3 has 14 amino acids. Per germline, CDR1 MNHNS and CDR2 SASEGT. V shed 4 bases and J shed 6 bases, with 16 bases lying between them. This CDR3 reads CASSVETATGEQYF. DNA of the CDR3: TGTGCCAGCAGTGTGGAGACCGCGACGGGCGAGCAGTACTTC.

V usage is TRBV18 and J usage is TRBJ2-7; the D gene is possibly TRBD2 (5 bases). Germline V gene sequence: CDR1 KGHSH, CDR2 LQKENI. There are 13 residues in the CDR3. The V end was cut by 3 bases, the J end by 7 bases, with 13 bases between. CDR3: CASSPGLFEEQYV. The CDR3 nucleotides read TGTGCCAGCTCACCTGGACTGTTCGAGGAGCAGTACGTC.

This clonotype was found many times. V usage is TRBV10-3 and J usage is TRBJ2-2; maybe TRBD2 (6 bases). Germline CDR1 and CDR2: ENHRY and SYGVKD. The CDR3 has 14 residues. Trimming stripped 7 bases from V and 4 bases from J, with 13 bases between. The chain's CDR3 is CAINPGGATGELFF. CDR3 in DNA: TGTGCCATCAATCCCGGCGGGGCCACCGGGGAGCTGTTTTTT.